The source of this TCR beta chain is a study of cytomegalovirus exposure and HLA in healthy donors. Overall study: Early on, a data release was issued that held 80 million or so unique TCRs from HLA-typed donors. Study-level results: Among immune exposure information, only CMV serostatus was available. Reports indicate that TCR beta sequences accurately predicted the HLA-A and HLA-B alleles of most subjects. In a later analysis, across HLA loci, associated TCR counts were highest for DRB1, lowest for HLA-C.

The PCR contained 60 Vbeta and 13 Jbeta primers. Profiled with immunoSEQ multiplex PCR; TCRdb holds only in-frame clones, not every one. The table has 130,000 to 150,000 clones, nearly 80% seen once. About this clone: The antigen is undetermined.

The origin of this receptor is a male donor in good health and CMV-seronegative. Sample: PBMCs.

The CDR3: CASSRQGGQGNEQFF. The CDR3 DNA sequence: TGTGCCAGCAGTCGGCAAGGCGGACAGGGCAATGAGCAGTTCTTC. The gene calls are TRBV7-3 and TRBJ2-1; 8 bases match TRBD1. The germline V gene has CDR1 SGHTA and CDR2 FQGTGA. V was pared by 6 bases and J by 6 bases, with 10 bases of the junction left unmatched. The CDR3 is made up of 15 amino acids.